This TCR beta chain was recovered during a study of OX40 agonist ivuxolimab in advanced cancers. The wider study: Ivuxolimab was administered intravenously to patients at 0.01 to 10 mg/kg every 2 weeks.

In its sample, this clone was seen once. CDR1 and CDR2 from the germline V gene are LNHDA and SQIVND (reference sequence). There are 12 residues in the CDR3. V was shortened by 9 bases and J by 0 bases, with 8 bases between the two germline ends. Produced via immunoSEQ multiplex PCR; TCRdb's table is partial and in-frame only. The table shows tens of thousands of clones, with roughly 84% occurring only once. The sequence was obtained from an adult with an advanced solid tumor such as melanoma, head and neck, liver or kidney cancer. This chain connects TRBV19 to TRBJ1-2; no reliable D call. Sequencing used CD4+ or CD8+ T cells sorted from blood, obtained in a trial of the OX40 agonist ivuxolimab. CDR3 DNA sequence: TGTGCCAGCGGATCCTCTAACTATGGCTACACCTTC. This encodes CASGSSNYGYTF.